The TCR beta chain under discussion was sequenced for a study of OX40 agonist ivuxolimab in advanced cancers. As for the study in general: The patients' treatment was ivuxolimab, an agonistic anti-OX40 (CD134) antibody. Study results and limitations: There were also nonresponders showing low normalized T-cell clonal expansion. With doses of 0.1 to 3.0 mg/kg, CD4+ and CD8+ blood T cells had undergone clonal expansion by week 6.

Sampling of blood occurred at baseline, cycle 4 day 1, and cycle 7 day 1. Repertoires were generated with immunoSEQ multiplex PCR, while TCRdb's copy carries only in-frame clones and drops some. The sample includes 65,000 to 85,000 clones, around 90% of them seen just once. In the case of this clone: Its antigen is not identified.

Trimming pared 5 bases from V and 3 bases from J, leaving 4 bases between. Germline CDR1 reads WNHNN; CDR2 reads SYGVQD (reference sequence). The CDR3 is 12 amino acids. The chain carries TRBV10-1 and TRBJ2-2, with D unresolved. Sequencing used CD4+ or CD8+ T cells sorted from blood, obtained in a trial of the OX40 agonist ivuxolimab. The origin of this receptor is an adult with an advanced solid tumor such as melanoma, head and neck, liver or kidney cancer. The CDR3 nucleotides are TGCGCCAGCAGTTTGGACACCGGGGAGCTGTTTTTT. It is translated as CASSLDTGELFF.